This passage covers 27 T cell receptor beta chains from one sample sequenced in a study of tumor-infiltrating lymphocytes in primary liver carcinoma. Extraction of RNA together with DNA used 20-30 mg of unsorted bulk tissue. A primer in the constant region served to generate TCR beta cDNA from roughly 520 ng of total RNA. Three rounds of nested multiplex PCR with slightly modified ARM-PCR produced TCR beta libraries. A C-beta reverse primer and TRBV1-TRBV30 forward primers served in each of the first two PCR rounds, at 10 cycles apiece. TCRdb reprocessed the multiplex PCR reads via MiXCR and lists one record per CDR3 protein. The sample carries about 33,000 distinct CDR3 sequences, 60% to 85% recorded once. The source material was liver tumor tissue from sampling region 5. Subset denoted: tumor region T5, tumor centre. These receptors were taken from a man in his forties with primary liver carcinoma and hepatitis B virus infection.

The chain uses TRBV12-3 or TRBV12-4 and TRBJ2-1; TRBD2 matches 7 bases. The CDR3 length is 15 residues. V trimming: 4 bases; J trimming: 5 bases; junction bases outside the gene matches: 8. CDR3 nucleotides: TGTGCCAGCAGTTCAGCGGGATGGGTTAACAATGAGCAGTTCTTC. Protein: CASSSAGWVNNEQFF.

This clonotype appeared a single time. The junction differs from germline at one of its ends, possibly a read error. The V gene is TRBV11-1, the J gene TRBJ2-2; maybe TRBD2 (5 bases). Germline CDR1 SGHAT, CDR2 FQDESV (reference sequence). The CDR3 has 14 amino acids. This CDR3 is CASSFAWVTGVLFF. The CDR3 bases are TGTGCCAGCAGCTTTGCATGGGTTACCGGGGTGCTGTTTTTT.

This clonotype qualifies as medium-sized (0.01 to 0.1%). The rearrangement uses TRBV4-3 and TRBJ2-2; D might be TRBD1 or TRBD2, each matching 5 bases. The CDR3 is 13 residues long. Germline lookup yields CDR1 LGHNA and CDR2 YSLEER. Trimming removed 0 bases at V and 10 bases at J, with 9 bases between. The CDR3 is CASSQDLGVELFF. DNA of the CDR3: TGCGCCAGCAGCCAAGATTTGGGGGTGGAGCTGTTTTTT.

With respect to this clonotype: It is unclear where the CDR3 begins or ends on the DNA, so no DNA is shown, and the CDR3 is as TCRdb lists it. V gene TRBV7-9 combines with J gene TRBJ1-2; TRBD1 was called by the table and not checked on the DNA. The CDR3 is 16 residues long, ends included. Germline lookup yields CDR1 SEHNR and CDR2 FQNEAQ (reference sequence). The CDR3 loop is CPSSPEGTLSQYGCTF.

The CDR3 DNA reads TGTGCCAGCAGCTTATACCTTCAACCCTGGACAGGCCTGAACACTGAAGCTTTCTTT. This codes for CASSLYLQPWTGLNTEAFF. The J gene is TRBJ1-1, the V gene TRBV13; 7 nucleotides line up with TRBD1. The CDR3 has 19 amino acids. The V gene end was trimmed by 2 bases and the J gene end by 0 bases; junction bases not matched to a gene: 15. CDR1 and CDR2 from the germline V gene are PRHDT and FYEKMQ (reference sequence). Full variable domain (remainder filled in from reference TRBV13 and TRBJ1-1): AAGVIQSPRHLIKEKRETATLKCYPIPRHDTVYWYQQGPGQDPQFLISFYEKMQSDKGSIPDRFSAQQFSDYHSELNMSSLELGDSALYFCASSLYLQPWTGLNTEAFFGQGTRLTVV.

This sequence joins TRBV28 and TRBJ1-5; D is uncertain. V was pared by 10 bases and J by 7 bases, with 20 bases between. This CDR3 has 14 residues. Looked up from germline, CDR1 is MDHEN and CDR2 is SYDVKM. Here the CDR3 reads CATSPLTGTQPQHF. CDR3 coding DNA: TGTGCCACCAGCCCCCTGACTGGAACCCAGCCCCAGCATTTT. Using reference TRBV28 and TRBJ1-5 for the parts outside the CDR3, the full variable domain is DVKVTQSSRYLVKRTGEKVFLECVQDMDHENMFWYRQDPGLGLRLIYFSYDVKMKEKGDIPEGYSVSREKKERFSLILESASTNQTSMYLCATSPLTGTQPQHFGDGTRLSIL.

This clonotype was picked up many times. This chain connects TRBV24-1 to TRBJ2-2, with D tentatively TRBD1 or TRBD2 (5 bases each). The V and J ends lost 2 bases and 6 bases respectively, with 15 bases between them. This CDR3 has 16 amino acids. Germline V gene lookup returns CDR1 KGHDR and CDR2 SFDVKD. The CDR3 nucleotides read TGTGCCACCAGTGATTCGAGTCGGGGCGATTCCGGGGAGCTGTTTTTT. This sequence encodes CATSDSSRGDSGELFF.

In regard to this clonotype: Here the CDR3 omits its conserved ending phenylalanine or tryptophan, so a read error is the likely source. This chain's CDR3 is CDTGTPGQGVGLRNTEAFV. CDR3 bases: TGTGACACCGGGACCCCGGGACAGGGGGTTGGGTTACGGAATACTGAAGCTTTCGTT. V and J are TRBV6-1 and TRBJ1-1; 11 bases fit TRBD1. Germline values: CDR1 MNHNS, CDR2 SASEGT. The CDR3 extends over 19 amino acids.

V gene TRBV12-3 or TRBV12-4 combines with J gene TRBJ2-7; weak D call: TRBD2 (6 bases). The CDR3 has 14 residues. V was trimmed by 6 bases and J by 4 bases, leaving 16 bases between them. The CDR3 loop reads CASSGASGGYEQYF. The CDR3 region has the DNA TGTGCCAGCAGCGGGGCTAGTGGGGGGTACGAGCAGTACTTC.

V is TRBV6-5 and J is TRBJ2-2; 13 positions agree with TRBD2. The V gene end was trimmed by 4 bases and the J gene end by 8 bases; junction bases not matched to a gene: 4. The CDR3 has 15 amino acids. Germline V gives CDR1 MNHEY, CDR2 SVGAGI. CDR3 protein: CASSSAGLAGGELFF. CDR3 DNA: TGTGCCAGCAGTTCCGCGGGACTAGCGGGAGGGGAGCTGTTTTTT.

Worth noting for this clonotype: Germline and junction disagree at one end, which may indicate a read error. The chain has TRBV6-1 and TRBJ1-1; 11 bases align to TRBD1. This CDR3 spans 15 amino acids. Germline-derived CDR1 and CDR2 are MNHNS and SASEGT. In DNA form, the CDR3 reads TGTGCCAACAGTGAGTGGACAGGGGGCAACACTGAAGCTTTCTTT. This sequence encodes CANSEWTGGNTEAFF.

By frequency in the sample, this clonotype is medium-sized. J is TRBJ2-1 and V is TRBV29-1; 7 bases align to TRBD2. This CDR3 is 15 amino acids long. Germline V lookup: CDR1 SQVTM, CDR2 ANQGSEA. The V gene end was trimmed by 6 bases and the J gene end by 6 bases; junction bases not matched to a gene: 14. This CDR3 reads CSVEGLAGAPNEQFF. The DNA for the CDR3 is TGCAGCGTCGAGGGTCTGGCGGGAGCTCCCAATGAGCAGTTCTTC.

The sample holds one count of this clonotype. One end of the junction is discordant with germline, which a read error may explain. The chain uses TRBV6-5 and TRBJ2-3; D remains unclear. The end of the DNA is better explained by TRBJ1-5, so the J call may be wrong. CDR3 size: 14 residues. The germline CDR1 and CDR2 sequences are MNHEY and SVGAGI. In DNA form, the CDR3 reads TGTTCCAGCAGTTACGCGAGAGTCGCAGATACGCAGCATTTT. Translation gives CSSSYARVADTQHF.

This clonotype was seen repeatedly, ten times or more. A much larger clone sits a single nucleotide away, making a read error possible. The CDR3 nucleotides are TGTGCCAGCAGTTTGTGGGGGTCCGGCGGGGAGCTGTTTTTT. Protein: CASSLWGSGGELFF. The chain joins TRBV6-2 or TRBV6-3 to TRBJ2-2, with D possibly called TRBD1 or TRBD2 (5 bases each). V was shortened by 4 bases and J by 7 bases, with 13 bases between the two germline ends. The CDR3 loop spans 14 amino acids. In germline, CDR1 is MNHEY, CDR2 SVGEGT.

This chain links TRBV29-1 with TRBJ2-5; the match to TRBD1 covers 8 bases. CDR1 and CDR2 (germline): SQVTM, ANQGSEA. J lost 5 bases, V lost 3 bases, and 5 bases had no gene match. The CDR3 totals 13 residues. The CDR3: CSVEAGGAETQYF. The CDR3 nucleotides read TGCAGCGTTGAGGCAGGGGGCGCGGAGACCCAGTACTTC.

This clonotype was picked up many times. This chain uses TRBV4-1 with TRBJ2-3; the D call may be TRBD1 or TRBD2 (5 bases each). Germline V CDR1 and CDR2: MGHRA, YSYEKL. There are 18 residues in the CDR3. Trimming stripped 1 base from V and 0 bases from J, with 17 bases between. CDR3 coding DNA: TGCGCCAGCAGCCAAGGCAAGAGACGGGACCGTAGCACAGATACGCAGTATTTT. This codes for CASSQGKRRDRSTDTQYF.

Notes on this clonotype: The junction and the germline gene differ at one end; a read error may be behind it. This sequence joins TRBV4-3 and TRBJ2-2, with 8 bases fitting TRBD2. The CDR3 is 16 amino acids. Germline loops: CDR1 LGHNA, CDR2 YSLEER. The CDR3 sequence is CASIQTLAVLTGELLF. The DNA of the CDR3 is TGCGCCAGCATCCAAACACTAGCGGTTCTCACCGGGGAGCTGTTGTTT.

This clonotype came up many times. V usage is TRBV7-8 and J usage is TRBJ2-2, with TRBD2 matching over 12 bases. The CDR3 is 17 amino acids. Trimming took 3 bases from V and 0 from J; bases not matched to a gene: 2. From germline, CDR1 is SGHVS and CDR2 FQNEAQ. CDR3 protein: CASSFRTSGANTGELFF. CDR3 sequence (DNA): TGTGCCAGCAGCTTCCGGACTAGCGGGGCGAACACCGGGGAGCTGTTTTTT.

Notes on this clonotype: Mismatch with germline at one junction end may stem from a read error. The V call is TRBV6-2 or TRBV6-3, the J call TRBJ2-1, with no clear D. The CDR3 is 15 residues long. Germline V gene sequence: CDR1 MNHEY, CDR2 SVGEGT. The CDR3 region is CASSFPPLRYNGQFF. In nucleotides, the CDR3 is TGTGCCAGCAGTTTCCCCCCTTTACGGTACAATGGGCAGTTCTTC.

Notes on this clonotype: A junction end diverges from the germline sequence, so it may reflect a read error. The chain has TRBV28 and TRBJ2-7; D perhaps matches TRBD2 (7 bases). CDR1 and CDR2 (germline): MDHEN, SYDVKM. This CDR3 is built from 15 residues. CDR3 protein: CANSLGGHVSFEQYF. CDR3 nucleotides: TGTGCCAACAGTTTGGGGGGGCATGTTTCCTTCGAGCAGTACTTC.

Concerning this clonotype itself: The junction does not match germline at one end; this may be a read error. V is TRBV6-5 and J is TRBJ2-7; 7 bases map to TRBD1. Germline loops: CDR1 MNHEY, CDR2 SVGAGI. The CDR3 covers 16 residues. The CDR3, as DNA: TGTGCCAGCAGGCCCGGACAGGCAGCATCCTTTCACGAACAGTGCTTC. This sequence encodes CASRPGQAASFHEQCF.

This clonotype was observed a single time. The junction differs from germline at one of its ends, possibly a read error. J is TRBJ2-1 and V is TRBV11-2; no firm D call. The CDR3 consists of 12 residues. Germline loops: CDR1 SGHAT, CDR2 FQNNGV. CDR3 loop: CANSLGVVEQFF. The CDR3 DNA reads as TGTGCCAACAGCTTAGGTGTAGTTGAGCAGTTCTTC.

Concerning this clonotype: One junction end does not reproduce the germline sequence, and a read error may be involved. This chain connects TRBV5-4 to TRBJ1-2; D unclear. This CDR3 comprises 13 residues. Germline V CDR1 and CDR2: SGHNT, YYREEE (reference sequence). CDR3 amino acids: CASSFRENYDYTF. DNA for the CDR3: TGTGCCAGCAGCTTTCGGGAGAACTATGACTACACCTTC.

This clonotype showed up just once. No conserved phenylalanine or tryptophan ends this CDR3, so it is likely a read error. The chain carries TRBV4-1 and TRBJ2-7, with D possibly TRBD1 on 8 matching bases. This CDR3 region has 15 residues. V lost 1 base and J lost 2, with 12 bases in between. Germline loops: CDR1 MGHRA, CDR2 YSYEKL. The CDR3 protein is CASSQVTGGAYEQYL. The DNA for the CDR3 is TGCGCCAGCAGCCAAGTTACAGGGGGGGCCTACGAGCAGTACCTC.

This clonotype was recorded once. The junction shows a germline mismatch at one end, possibly a read error. The chain uses TRBV4-2 and TRBJ1-1; perhaps TRBD1 as D (6 bases). This CDR3 has 17 residues. Germline loops: CDR1 LGHNA, CDR2 YNFKEQ. CDR3 sequence: CASSQEYGQSFWTEDFF. The CDR3 nucleotides read TGTGCCAGCAGCCAAGAGTACGGACAGAGTTTTTGGACTGAAGATTTCTTC.

This clonotype was detected ten times or more. This rearrangement joins TRBV30 to TRBJ2-7; no reliable D call. The CDR3 loop spans 13 amino acids. Germline CDR1 and CDR2: GTSNPN and SVGIG (reference sequence). Between the trimmed V and J ends, which lost 2 bases and 6 bases, there was a span of 14 bases. The CDR3 region is CAWSSGAPSEQYF. The CDR3 coding sequence is TGTGCCTGGAGTTCGGGCGCACCAAGCGAGCAGTACTTC.

Of note for this clonotype: Mismatch with germline at one junction end may stem from a read error. This chain uses TRBV28 with TRBJ2-2; D may be TRBD1 or TRBD2 (6 bases each). Germline V gene data show CDR1 as MDHEN and CDR2 as SYDVKM. The CDR3 loop spans 14 amino acids. The chain's CDR3 is CTSLRGTRSGELFF. The CDR3 DNA reads TGTACCAGCCTTAGGGGGACTCGGTCCGGGGAGCTGTTTTTT.